This T cell receptor beta chain was recorded in a study of OX40 agonist ivuxolimab in advanced cancers. Study-level information: Patients in the trial were receiving intravenous ivuxolimab every 2 weeks, at doses of 0.01 to 10 mg/kg.

Worth noting for this clone: Its target is unknown.

Produced via immunoSEQ multiplex PCR; TCRdb's table is partial and in-frame only. Of tens of thousands of clones listed, 90% to 95% were seen once; the top ten hold 2% to 3%. Study-level findings and limits: Expanded clones were, on average, more numerous among CD8+ T cells than CD4+.

Blood sampling was done at baseline, cycle 4 day 1, and cycle 7 day 1. CDR3 length: 16 amino acids. CDR1 is ENHRY, CDR2 SYGVKD, per germline. The V and J ends lost 3 bases and 4 bases, in that order; junction bases with no gene match: 9. The chain combines TRBV10-3 with TRBJ1-3, with 7 nucleotides matching TRBD1. This TCR came from an adult with an advanced solid tumor such as melanoma, head and neck, liver or kidney cancer. The specimen was CD4+ or CD8+ T cells sorted from blood, collected in a trial of the OX40 agonist ivuxolimab. CDR3 region: CAISEGRAGQGNTIYF. The CDR3 nucleotides are TGTGCCATCAGTGAAGGCAGGGCGGGACAGGGAAACACCATATATTTT.